This record covers a single T cell receptor (beta chain). These data belong to a study of blood T cell repertoires in COVID-19. Whole-study context: Both acute and convalescent COVID-19 samples were obtained from the United States, Italy and Spain. T cells, B-cell-depleted T cells, or PBMCs supplied cDNA or gDNA.

Per the study methods: Using reference gene primer amplification, nucleated cell counts were estimated. The method was immunoSEQ multiplex PCR; TCRdb's version includes in-frame clones alone and lacks a portion of them. The V and J calls and clone size were taken over from that table, and D and trimming were inferred from the DNA. Here the sample spans around 380,000 clones, about 80% being singletons. The sequencing input was peripheral blood. The TCR sequence derives from a human donor with acute or convalescent COVID-19. The donor label of this sample is uncertain.

The CDR3 reads CASSPRPRGQNTEAFF. CDR3 coding DNA: TGTGCCAGCAGCCCCAGACCGAGGGGGCAGAACACTGAAGCTTTCTTT. This chain connects TRBV9 to TRBJ1-1; 7 positions match TRBD1. The CDR3 is 16 residues long. The V and J ends lost 4 bases and 1 base, in that order; junction bases with no gene match: 10. Germline V gene lookup returns CDR1 SGDLS and CDR2 YYNGEE.